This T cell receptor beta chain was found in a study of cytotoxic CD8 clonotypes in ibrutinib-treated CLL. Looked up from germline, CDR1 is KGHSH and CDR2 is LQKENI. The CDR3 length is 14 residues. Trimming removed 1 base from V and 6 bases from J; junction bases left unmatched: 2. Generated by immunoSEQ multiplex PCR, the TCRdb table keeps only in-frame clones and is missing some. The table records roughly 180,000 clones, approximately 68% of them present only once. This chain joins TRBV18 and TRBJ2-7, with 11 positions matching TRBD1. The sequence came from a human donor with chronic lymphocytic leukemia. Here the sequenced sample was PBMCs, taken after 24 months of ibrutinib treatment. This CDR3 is CASSPRGQGVEQYF. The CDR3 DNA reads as TGTGCCAGCTCACCACGGGGACAGGGGGTCGAGCAGTACTTC.